The present T cell receptor beta chain was sequenced within a study of neurological immune-mediated disorders. TCRdb reprocessed the 5' RACE reads via MiXCR and lists one record per CDR3 protein. This table has 10,000 to 12,000 distinct CDR3 sequences, more than 20% appearing once. Whole-study findings and limits: When grouped phylogenetically, the repertoires of 18 of the 34 multiple sclerosis patients fell together in one related-CDR3 cluster, which is a possible signature.

This clonotype was seen many times. No antigen is known for it. Per germline, CDR1 SEHNR and CDR2 FQNEAQ (reference sequence). The V and J ends lost 4 bases and 5 bases respectively, with 18 bases between them. The CDR3 has 15 residues. For the sorted libraries, over 800,000 CD4+ or CD8+ T cells were used. Sequenced material: CD8+ T cells from blood. The chain has TRBV7-9 and TRBJ2-7; D is unclear. The TCR originated in a woman aged 40 to 50 with multiple sclerosis. CDR3 sequence reads: CASSSSRQAANEQYF. DNA for the CDR3: TGTGCCAGCAGCTCCTCCCGGCAGGCCGCCAACGAGCAGTACTTC.